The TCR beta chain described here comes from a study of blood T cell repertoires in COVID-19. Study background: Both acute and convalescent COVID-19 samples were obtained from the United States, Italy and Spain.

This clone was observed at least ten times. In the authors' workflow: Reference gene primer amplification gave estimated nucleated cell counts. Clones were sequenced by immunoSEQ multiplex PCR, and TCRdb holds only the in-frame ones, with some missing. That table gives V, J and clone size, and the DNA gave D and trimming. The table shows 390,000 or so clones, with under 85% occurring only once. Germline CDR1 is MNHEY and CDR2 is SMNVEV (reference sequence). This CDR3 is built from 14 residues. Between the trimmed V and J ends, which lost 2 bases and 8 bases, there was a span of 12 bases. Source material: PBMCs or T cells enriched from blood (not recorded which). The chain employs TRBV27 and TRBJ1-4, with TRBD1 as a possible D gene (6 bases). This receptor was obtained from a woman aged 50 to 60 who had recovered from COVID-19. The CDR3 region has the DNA TGTGCCAGCAGTTTAGGGGACACCACCGAAAAACTGTTTTTT. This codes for CASSLGDTTEKLFF.